This TCR beta chain was sequenced during a study of prognosis after radiotherapy for stage I lung cancer. About the research overall: For radiotherapy, patients got SBRT split into 3 to 5 fractions, giving a biologically effective dose of at least 100 Gy.

Comment on this clonotype: Its antigen remains unknown.

The CDR3 consists of 16 residues. The ends lost 6 bases at V and 4 bases at J; junction bases unmatched: 9. Using two-round multiplex PCR, the authors amplified TCR beta CDR3 from genomic DNA. Every TRBV and TRBJ gene had its own specific primer in first-round PCR. TCRdb called the multiplex PCR reads again in MiXCR, with one record for every CDR3 protein. The sample holds tens of thousands of distinct CDR3 sequences, roughly two fifths seen once. Study conclusions and caveats: Patients with distant metastases had lower Shannon entropy after stereotactic body radiation therapy.

The receptor comes from a donor of 50 years or more with non-small cell lung cancer. The specimen comprised PBMCs, sampled before or after stereotactic body radiation therapy (not recorded which). The rearrangement links TRBV12-3 or TRBV12-4 to TRBJ2-5, with 12 bases lining up with TRBD2. The CDR3, as DNA: TGTGCCAGCAGCCAGACTAGCGGGAGTTGGAGAGAGACCCAGTACTTC. It encodes CASSQTSGSWRETQYF.